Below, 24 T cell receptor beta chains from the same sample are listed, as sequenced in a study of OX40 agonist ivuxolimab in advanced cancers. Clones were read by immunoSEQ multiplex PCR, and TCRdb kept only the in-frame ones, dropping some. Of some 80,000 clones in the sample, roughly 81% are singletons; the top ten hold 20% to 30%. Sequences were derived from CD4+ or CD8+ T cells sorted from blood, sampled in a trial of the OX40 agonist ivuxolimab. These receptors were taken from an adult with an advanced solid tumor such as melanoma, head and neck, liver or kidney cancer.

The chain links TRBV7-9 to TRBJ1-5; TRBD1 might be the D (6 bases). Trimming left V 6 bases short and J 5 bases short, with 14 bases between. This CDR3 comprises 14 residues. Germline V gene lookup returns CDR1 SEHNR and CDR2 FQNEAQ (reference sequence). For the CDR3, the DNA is TGTGCCAGCAGTAAGAACAGGGTTGATCAGCCCCAGCATTTT. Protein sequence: CASSKNRVDQPQHF.

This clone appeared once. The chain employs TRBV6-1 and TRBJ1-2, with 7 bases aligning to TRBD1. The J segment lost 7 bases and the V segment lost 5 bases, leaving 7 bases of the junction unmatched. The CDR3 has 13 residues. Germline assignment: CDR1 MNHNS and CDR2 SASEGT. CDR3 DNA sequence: TGTGCCAGCAGTTCGCGACAGGGCCCTGGCTACACCTTC. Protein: CASSSRQGPGYTF.

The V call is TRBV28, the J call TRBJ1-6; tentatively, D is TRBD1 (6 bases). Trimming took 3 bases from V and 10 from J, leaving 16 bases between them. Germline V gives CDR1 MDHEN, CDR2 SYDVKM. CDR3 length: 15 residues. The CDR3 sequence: CASSLGGQGGSPLHF. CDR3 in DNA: TGTGCCAGCAGTTTGGGGGGGCAGGGAGGCTCACCCCTCCACTTT.

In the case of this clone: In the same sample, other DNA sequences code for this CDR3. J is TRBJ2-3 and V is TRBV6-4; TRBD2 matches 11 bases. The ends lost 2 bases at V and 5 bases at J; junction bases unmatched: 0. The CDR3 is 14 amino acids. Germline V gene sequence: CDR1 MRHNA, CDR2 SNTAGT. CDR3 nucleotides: TGTGCCAGCAGTGACGGACTAGCGGGAGATACGCAGTATTTT. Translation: CASSDGLAGDTQYF.

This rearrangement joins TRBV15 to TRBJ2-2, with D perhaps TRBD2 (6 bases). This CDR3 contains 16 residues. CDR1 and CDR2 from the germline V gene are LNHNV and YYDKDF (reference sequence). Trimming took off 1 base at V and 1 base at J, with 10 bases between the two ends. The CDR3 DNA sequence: TGTGCCACCAGCAGAGCCGTTAGCGGGAACACCGGGGAGCTGTTTTTT. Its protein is CATSRAVSGNTGELFF.

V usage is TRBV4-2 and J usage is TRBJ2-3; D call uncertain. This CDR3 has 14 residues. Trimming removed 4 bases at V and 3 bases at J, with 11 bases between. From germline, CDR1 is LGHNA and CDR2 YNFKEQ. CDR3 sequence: CASSPRAETDTQYF. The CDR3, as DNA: TGTGCCAGCAGCCCAAGGGCCGAAACAGATACGCAGTATTTT.

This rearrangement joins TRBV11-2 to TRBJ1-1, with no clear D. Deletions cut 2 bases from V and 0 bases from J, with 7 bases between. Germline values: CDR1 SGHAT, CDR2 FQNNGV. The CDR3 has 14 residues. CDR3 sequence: CASSLSILNTEAFF. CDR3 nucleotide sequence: TGTGCCAGCAGCTTATCAATCCTGAACACTGAAGCTTTCTTT.

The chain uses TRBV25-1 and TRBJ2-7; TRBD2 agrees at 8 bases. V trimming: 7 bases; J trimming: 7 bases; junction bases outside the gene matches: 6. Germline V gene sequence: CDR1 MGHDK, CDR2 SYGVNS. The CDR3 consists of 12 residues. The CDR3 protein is CASTPGGGEQYF. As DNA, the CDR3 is TGTGCCAGCACCCCGGGGGGGGGTGAGCAGTACTTC.

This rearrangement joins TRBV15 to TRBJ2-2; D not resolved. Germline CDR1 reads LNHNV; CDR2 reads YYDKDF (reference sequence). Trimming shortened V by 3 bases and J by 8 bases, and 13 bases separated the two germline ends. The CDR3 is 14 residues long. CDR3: CATSSVPLRGELFF. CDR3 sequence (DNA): TGTGCCACCAGCAGCGTACCTCTTCGGGGGGAGCTGTTTTTT.

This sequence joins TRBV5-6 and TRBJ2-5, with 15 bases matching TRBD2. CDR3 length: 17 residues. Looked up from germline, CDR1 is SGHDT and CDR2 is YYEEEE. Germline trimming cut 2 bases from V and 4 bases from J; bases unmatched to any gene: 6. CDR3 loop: CASSFGGLAGGIETQYF. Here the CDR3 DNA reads TGTGCCAGCAGCTTTGGGGGACTAGCGGGAGGAATAGAGACCCAGTACTTC.

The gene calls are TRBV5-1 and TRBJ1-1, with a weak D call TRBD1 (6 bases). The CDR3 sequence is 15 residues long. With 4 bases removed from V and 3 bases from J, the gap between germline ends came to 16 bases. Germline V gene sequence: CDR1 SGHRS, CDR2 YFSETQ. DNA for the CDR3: TGCGCCAGCAGCCGTGCTGGGGGGCCAGACACTGAAGCTTTCTTT. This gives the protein CASSRAGGPDTEAFF. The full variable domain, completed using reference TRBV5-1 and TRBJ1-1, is KAGVTQTPRYLIKTRGQQVTLSCSPISGHRSVSWYQQTPGQGLQFLFEYFSETQRNKGNFPGRFSGRQFSNSRSEMNVSTLELGDSALYLCASSRAGGPDTEAFFGQGTRLTVV.

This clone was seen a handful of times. The DNA for the CDR3 is TGCGCCAGCAGCCAAGAAATAGGGTTATATGGCTACACCTTC. Translating it yields CASSQEIGLYGYTF. This chain connects TRBV4-3 to TRBJ1-2, with D unresolved. The CDR3 is 14 residues long. V was clipped by 0 bases and J by 5 bases, with 10 bases between them. CDR1 is LGHNA and CDR2 is YSLEER in the germline V gene.

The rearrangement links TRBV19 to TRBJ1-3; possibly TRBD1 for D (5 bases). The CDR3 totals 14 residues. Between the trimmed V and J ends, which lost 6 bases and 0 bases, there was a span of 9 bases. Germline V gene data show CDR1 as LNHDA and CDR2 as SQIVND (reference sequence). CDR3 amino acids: CASRGPLSGNTIYF. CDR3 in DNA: TGTGCCAGTAGGGGACCTCTCTCTGGAAACACCATATATTTT.

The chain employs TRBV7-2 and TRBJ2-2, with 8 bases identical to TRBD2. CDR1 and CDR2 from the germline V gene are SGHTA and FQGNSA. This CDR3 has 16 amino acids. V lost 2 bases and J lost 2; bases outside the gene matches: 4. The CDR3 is CASSLFSGANTGELFF. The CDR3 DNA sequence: TGTGCCAGCAGCTTATTTAGCGGGGCCAACACCGGGGAGCTGTTTTTT.

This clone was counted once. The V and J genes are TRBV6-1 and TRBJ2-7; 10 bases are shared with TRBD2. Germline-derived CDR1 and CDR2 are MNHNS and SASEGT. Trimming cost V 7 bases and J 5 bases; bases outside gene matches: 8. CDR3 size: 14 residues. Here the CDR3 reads CASTRTSGYHEQYF. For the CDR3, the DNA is TGTGCCAGCACCAGGACTAGCGGCTATCACGAGCAGTACTTC.

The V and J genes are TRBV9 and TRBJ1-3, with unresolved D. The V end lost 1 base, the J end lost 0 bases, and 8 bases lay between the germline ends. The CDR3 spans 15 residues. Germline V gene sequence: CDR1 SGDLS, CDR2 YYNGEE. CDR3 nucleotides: TGTGCCAGCAGCGTAACCGGGAGCTCTGGAAACACCATATATTTT. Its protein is CASSVTGSSGNTIYF.

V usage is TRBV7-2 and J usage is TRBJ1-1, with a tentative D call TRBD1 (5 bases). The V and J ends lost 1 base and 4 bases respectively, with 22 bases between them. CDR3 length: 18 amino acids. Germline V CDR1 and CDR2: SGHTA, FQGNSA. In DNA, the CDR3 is TGTGCCAGCAGCTTAGTAGGGACCTCGCCCCGTCGTGGCACTGAAGCTTTCTTT. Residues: CASSLVGTSPRRGTEAFF.

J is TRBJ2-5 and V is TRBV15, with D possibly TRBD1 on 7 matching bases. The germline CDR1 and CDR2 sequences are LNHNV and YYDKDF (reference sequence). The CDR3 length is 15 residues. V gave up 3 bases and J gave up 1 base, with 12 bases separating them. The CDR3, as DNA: TGTGCCACCAGCAGGGAGGGGACAGCCCAAGAGACCCAGTACTTC. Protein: CATSREGTAQETQYF.

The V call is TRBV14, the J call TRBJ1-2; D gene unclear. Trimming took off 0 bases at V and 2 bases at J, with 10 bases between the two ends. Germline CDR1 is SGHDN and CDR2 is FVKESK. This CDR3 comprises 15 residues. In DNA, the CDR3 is TGTGCCAGCAGCCAAGATCTGCAGTCCAACTATGGCTACACCTTC. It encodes CASSQDLQSNYGYTF.

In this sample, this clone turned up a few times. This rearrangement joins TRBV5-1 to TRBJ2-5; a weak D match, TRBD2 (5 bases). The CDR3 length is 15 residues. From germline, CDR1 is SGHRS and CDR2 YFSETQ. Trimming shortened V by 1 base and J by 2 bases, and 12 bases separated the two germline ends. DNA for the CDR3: TGCGCCAGCAGCTTGAGGGCTAGCCGACAAGAGACCCAGTACTTC. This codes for CASSLRASRQETQYF.

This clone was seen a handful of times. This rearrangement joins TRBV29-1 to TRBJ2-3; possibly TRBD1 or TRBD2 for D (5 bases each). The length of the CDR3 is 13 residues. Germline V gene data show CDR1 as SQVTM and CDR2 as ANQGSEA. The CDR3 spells CGSYGAFTDTQYF. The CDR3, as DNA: TGCGGCTCTTACGGGGCATTCACAGATACGCAGTATTTT.

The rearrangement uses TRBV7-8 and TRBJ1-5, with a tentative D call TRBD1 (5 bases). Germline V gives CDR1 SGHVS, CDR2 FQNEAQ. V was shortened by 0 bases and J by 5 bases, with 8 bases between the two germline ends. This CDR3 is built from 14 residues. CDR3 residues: CASSLAGEHQPQHF. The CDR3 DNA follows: TGTGCCAGCAGCTTAGCAGGGGAGCATCAGCCCCAGCATTTT.

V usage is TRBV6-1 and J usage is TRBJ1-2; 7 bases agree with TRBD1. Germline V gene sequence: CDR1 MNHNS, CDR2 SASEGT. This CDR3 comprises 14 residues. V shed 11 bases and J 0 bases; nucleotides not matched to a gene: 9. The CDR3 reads CACSRGPTNYGYTF. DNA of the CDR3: TGTGCCTGTTCAAGGGGGCCTACTAACTATGGCTACACCTTC.

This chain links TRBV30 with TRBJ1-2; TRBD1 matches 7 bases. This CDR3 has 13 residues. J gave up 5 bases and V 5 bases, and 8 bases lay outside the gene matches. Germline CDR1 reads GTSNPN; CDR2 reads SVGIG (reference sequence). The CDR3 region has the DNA TGTGCCTGGCAGGGGGGTCTGGGGTATGGCTACACCTTC. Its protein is CAWQGGLGYGYTF.